The next 10 T cell receptor beta chains were all read from a single sample in a study of T cells in Graves' hyperthyroidism and ophthalmopathy. Authors of the study amplified TCR beta CDR3 regions from RNA transcripts. HTBI primers were used for first-round RT-PCR of the TCR CDR3. TCRdb ran MiXCR on the multiplex PCR reads and lists one entry per CDR3 protein. In the table there are approximately 600,000 distinct CDR3 sequences, less than 25% of which are singletons. The sequencing input was blood. These receptors originate from a man aged 25-45 years with Graves' ophthalmopathy.

The J gene is TRBJ2-7, the V gene TRBV6-9; D is unclear. There are 14 residues in the CDR3. The germline V gene encodes CDR1 MNHGY and CDR2 SVAAGI. Trimming took 4 bases from V and 0 from J, leaving 10 bases between them. The CDR3 loop reads CASSSAEFSYEQYF. DNA of the CDR3: TGTGCCAGCAGTTCGGCGGAATTCTCCTACGAGCAGTACTTC.

V and J are TRBV5-4 and TRBJ2-1, with D unresolved. Deletions cut 3 bases from V and 0 bases from J, with 13 bases between. CDR1 is SGHNT and CDR2 is YYREEE in the germline V gene (reference sequence). The CDR3 length is 16 residues. CDR3 coding DNA: TGTGCCAGCAGCTCTGGCCGAGTATACTCCTACAATGAGCAGTTCTTC. This sequence encodes CASSSGRVYSYNEQFF. Supplemented by reference TRBV5-4 and TRBJ2-1, the full variable domain reads ETGVTQSPTHLIKTRGQQVTLRCSSQSGHNTVSWYQQALGQGPQFIFQYYREEENGRGNFPPRFSGLQFPNYSSELNVNALELDDSALYLCASSSGRVYSYNEQFFGPGTRLTVL.

This clonotype was counted at least ten times. This chain connects TRBV12-3 or TRBV12-4 to TRBJ1-1, with D perhaps matching TRBD1 (5 bases). V lost 1 base to trimming and J lost 4 bases, with 13 bases between them. This CDR3 has 15 amino acids. CDR3 nucleotide sequence: TGTGCCAGCAGTTTAGACCAGGGTATTACCACTGAAGCTTTCTTT. Translation gives CASSLDQGITTEAFF.

This chain joins TRBV20-1 and TRBJ1-6, with TRBD1 as a possible D gene (5 bases). The CDR3 runs to 14 residues. The ends were cut back, 2 bases at V and 7 bases at J, with 12 bases in the middle. Germline V gene sequence: CDR1 DFQATT, CDR2 SNEGSKA (reference sequence). CDR3 region: CSARLGLGNSPLHF. CDR3 DNA: TGCAGTGCTAGATTGGGGCTTGGGAATTCACCCCTCCACTTT.

This clonotype has ten or more counts. The chain has TRBV28 and TRBJ2-3; D is unclear. Trimming left V 5 bases short and J 11 bases short, with 14 bases between. Germline loops: CDR1 MDHEN, CDR2 SYDVKM. The CDR3 is made up of 12 amino acids. The CDR3 spells CASSPYSAQQYF. The CDR3, as DNA: TGTGCCAGCAGTCCATACAGTGCTCAGCAGTATTTT.

In its sample, this clonotype was seen a few times. The chain links TRBV2 to TRBJ1-5; perhaps TRBD1 as D (5 bases). The ends were cut back, 6 bases at V and 0 bases at J, with 9 bases in the middle. Germline V gene data show CDR1 as SNHLY and CDR2 as FYNNEI. CDR3 length: 14 residues. DNA for the CDR3: TGTGCCAGCAGGGGGGGGTATAGCAATCAGCCCCAGCATTTT. This codes for CASRGGYSNQPQHF.

This clonotype has just a few counts. CDR3 in amino acids: CASSQGGRQYF. For the CDR3, the DNA is TGTGCCAGCAGCCAAGGAGGGAGGCAGTATTTT. The chain carries TRBV14 and TRBJ2-3; D might be TRBD2 (5 bases). The CDR3 has 11 amino acids. From germline, CDR1 is SGHDN and CDR2 FVKESK. Trimming pared 1 base from V and 11 bases from J, leaving 7 bases between.

The chain carries TRBV7-9 and TRBJ1-1; D may be TRBD1 (5 bases). The CDR3 length is 14 residues. Trimming pared 4 bases from V and 6 bases from J, leaving 15 bases between. Germline CDR1 reads SEHNR; CDR2 reads FQNEAQ (reference sequence). In DNA form, the CDR3 reads TGTGCCAGCAGCTACGGGGCCCAGCTTTCTGAAGCTTTCTTT. This sequence encodes CASSYGAQLSEAFF.

CDR3 in amino acids: CASSVPDRGTNEKLFF. The CDR3 coding sequence is TGTGCCAGCAGCGTCCCGGACAGGGGAACTAATGAAAAACTGTTTTTT. This chain joins TRBV4-2 and TRBJ1-4; 9 bases align to TRBD1. The length of the CDR3 is 16 residues. The germline gives CDR1 LGHNA, CDR2 YNFKEQ. With 5 bases clipped from V and 1 base from J, the junction kept 5 bases outside the gene matches.

With regard to this clonotype: One junction end does not reproduce the germline sequence, and a read error may be involved. The rearrangement links TRBV6-1 to TRBJ1-2, with D maybe TRBD1 (5 bases). Germline V gene sequence: CDR1 MNHNS, CDR2 SASEGT. The CDR3 sequence is 15 residues long. The CDR3 protein is CASSQSGTGDYGYAF. The CDR3 bases are TGTGCCAGCAGTCAGTCCGGGACGGGCGACTATGGCTACGCCTTC.